The 24 T cell receptor beta chains reported below all come from one sample, sequenced in a study of cytomegalovirus exposure and HLA in healthy donors. PCR amplification relied on 60 Vbeta primers (plus 13 Jbeta primers). Sequencing used immunoSEQ multiplex PCR; TCRdb keeps in-frame clones, though not all of them. The data hold about 180,000 clones, with about four fifths observed a single time. Sequenced material: PBMCs. The receptors shown here come from a man aged 40-55 years in good health and CMV-seronegative.

This sequence joins TRBV6-1 and TRBJ1-5; D is unclear. The CDR3 runs 14 residues. CDR1 and CDR2 (germline): MNHNS, SASEGT. V was pared by 8 bases and J by 0 bases, with 11 bases between. The CDR3 here is CASSPGDSNQPQHF. The CDR3 DNA follows: TGTGCCAGCTCTCCGGGTGATAGCAATCAGCCCCAGCATTTT.

This clone was observed a single time. The CDR3 sequence is CASSPSTKNTEAFF. The CDR3 DNA reads TGTGCCAGCAGCCCCTCGACAAAGAACACTGAAGCTTTCTTT. The chain combines TRBV7-8 with TRBJ1-1; D gene unclear. The CDR3 length is 14 residues. V gave up 5 bases and J gave up 1 base, with 11 bases separating them. From germline, CDR1 is SGHVS and CDR2 FQNEAQ. Complete variable domain (other parts from reference TRBV7-8 and TRBJ1-1): GAGVSQSPRYKVAKRGQDVALRCDPISGHVSLFWYQQALGQGPEFLTYFQNEAQLDKSGLPSDRFFAERPEGSVSTLKIQRTQQEDSAVYLCASSPSTKNTEAFFGQGTRLTVV.

V gene TRBV27 combines with J gene TRBJ1-1; D is perhaps TRBD1 (5 bases). Germline lookup yields CDR1 MNHEY and CDR2 SMNVEV (reference sequence). The germline V and J ends were trimmed by 3 bases and 2 bases, with 10 bases remaining between them. The CDR3 totals 14 residues. CDR3 bases: TGTGCCAGCAGTTTCACAGGACCCAACACTGAAGCTTTCTTT. This translates into CASSFTGPNTEAFF.

The chain couples TRBV9 to TRBJ1-1; no firm D call. The V and J ends lost 4 bases and 4 bases respectively, with 17 bases between them. The germline V gene encodes CDR1 SGDLS and CDR2 YYNGEE. The CDR3 runs to 15 residues. The CDR3 loop is CASSPDDLTGTEAFF. The CDR3, as DNA: TGTGCCAGCAGCCCCGATGATTTGACGGGCACTGAAGCTTTCTTT.

This clone has a single count. The chain combines TRBV18 with TRBJ2-5, with TRBD2 matching over 13 bases. Germline V CDR1 and CDR2: KGHSH, LQKENI. This CDR3 comprises 17 residues. V lost 4 bases, J lost 2 bases, and 7 bases stayed unmatched. CDR3 bases: TGTGCCAGCTCACACTGGACTAGCGGGGGACCTCAAGAGACCCAGTACTTC. Residues: CASSHWTSGGPQETQYF.

This chain joins TRBV2 and TRBJ2-4; no firm D call. CDR1 and CDR2 from the germline V gene are SNHLY and FYNNEI. Trimming removed 5 bases at V and 0 bases at J, with 14 bases between. CDR3 size: 16 residues. Here the CDR3 reads CASSQAWALAKNIQYF. In DNA form, the CDR3 reads TGTGCCAGCAGTCAGGCGTGGGCCCTAGCCAAAAACATTCAGTACTTC.

The chain joins TRBV7-2 to TRBJ2-7, with 8 positions matching TRBD2. V gave up 5 bases and J gave up 4 bases; unmatched junction bases: 13. From germline, CDR1 is SGHTA and CDR2 FQGNSA. CDR3 size: 16 residues. The CDR3 sequence: CASSPLGSGGGYEQYF. The CDR3 region has the DNA TGTGCCAGCAGCCCGCTTGGCTCGGGCGGGGGGTACGAGCAGTACTTC.

V usage is TRBV6-4 and J usage is TRBJ2-6; the D is unclear. CDR3 size: 12 residues. The V end was cut by 9 bases, the J end by 0 bases, with 3 bases between. Germline V gene data show CDR1 as MRHNA and CDR2 as SNTAGT. The CDR3 region has the DNA TGTGCCAGTCACTCTGGGGCCAACGTCCTGACTTTC. It is translated as CASHSGANVLTF.

CDR3 sequence: CASSPLGGGTEAFF. CDR3 DNA sequence: TGTGCCAGCAGTCCCCTTGGGGGGGGGACTGAAGCTTTCTTT. J is TRBJ1-1 and V is TRBV28; tentative D call: TRBD1 (5 bases). This CDR3 has 14 residues. V lost 5 bases and J lost 5, with 15 bases in between. CDR1 and CDR2 from the germline V gene are MDHEN and SYDVKM.

This sequence joins TRBV4-2 and TRBJ2-7; 8 bases match TRBD2. Trimming at V came to 4 bases and at J to 5 bases, leaving 10 bases not matched to a gene. The length of the CDR3 is 15 residues. In germline, CDR1 is LGHNA, CDR2 YNFKEQ. CDR3 loop: CASSPSPGLDDEQYF. Written as DNA, the CDR3 is TGTGCCAGCAGCCCCTCTCCGGGACTAGACGACGAGCAGTACTTC.

The chain employs TRBV2 and TRBJ1-1; the D is unclear. The CDR3 is 14 amino acids. V lost 4 bases to trimming and J lost 5 bases, with 14 bases between them. Per the germline V gene, CDR1 is SNHLY and CDR2 is FYNNEI. CDR3 in DNA: TGTGCCAGCAGTGGTTCTAGTGTCGGGACTGAAGCTTTCTTT. Its translation is CASSGSSVGTEAFF.

The rearrangement joins TRBV27 to TRBJ2-1; TRBD1 matches at 9 bases. CDR3 length equals 13 residues. Trimming at V came to 6 bases and at J to 8 bases, leaving 5 bases not matched to a gene. Looked up from germline, CDR1 is MNHEY and CDR2 is SMNVEV (reference sequence). CDR3 in amino acids: CASSRTGEDEQFF. CDR3 coding DNA: TGTGCCAGCAGCAGGACAGGGGAGGATGAGCAGTTCTTC.

The CDR3 DNA reads TGTGCCAGCAGCCGACGACAGGGAGGCTACACCTTC. Translation gives CASSRRQGGYTF. V usage is TRBV11-1 and J usage is TRBJ1-2; 7 bases agree with TRBD1. Losses at the gene ends were 5 bases for V and 8 bases for J; bases not matched to a gene: 5. Germline-derived CDR1 and CDR2 are SGHAT and FQDESV (reference sequence). There are 12 residues in the CDR3.

This chain joins TRBV7-8 and TRBJ2-2; D is uncertain. The CDR3 has 14 amino acids. The V gene lost 5 bases and the J gene lost 5 bases, with 12 bases spanning the gap. Germline V gives CDR1 SGHVS, CDR2 FQNEAQ. The CDR3 loop reads CASSPIRRTGELFF. Written as DNA, the CDR3 is TGTGCCAGCAGCCCCATCCGGCGGACCGGGGAGCTGTTTTTT.

The chain combines TRBV9 with TRBJ2-3; D possibly corresponds to TRBD2 (5 bases). The CDR3 contains 15 residues. The germline CDR1 and CDR2 sequences are SGDLS and YYNGEE. Trimming took 0 bases from V and 5 from J, leaving 13 bases between them. The CDR3 protein is CASSVGPSSGDTQYF. In nucleotides, the CDR3 is TGTGCCAGCAGCGTAGGGCCTAGCTCAGGAGATACGCAGTATTTT.

The chain links TRBV4-3 to TRBJ1-2; D uncertain. Germline loops: CDR1 LGHNA, CDR2 YSLEER. Trimming pared 0 bases from V and 7 bases from J, leaving 15 bases between. This CDR3 has 15 residues. The CDR3 protein is CASSQDPNDRGGYTF. In DNA, the CDR3 is TGCGCCAGCAGCCAAGATCCTAATGACCGGGGTGGCTACACCTTC.

This clone was found once. This chain links TRBV30 with TRBJ2-5; D possibly corresponds to TRBD1 (6 bases). The CDR3 contains 12 residues. Trimming removed 0 bases at V and 4 bases at J, with 6 bases between. Germline lookup yields CDR1 GTSNPN and CDR2 SVGIG (reference sequence). Here the CDR3 reads CAWSVGGETQYF. DNA for the CDR3: TGTGCCTGGAGTGTAGGGGGAGAGACCCAGTACTTC.

The chain links TRBV11-3 to TRBJ1-1; TRBD1 agrees at 8 bases. There are 12 residues in the CDR3. The junction had 4 bases not matched to a gene; V was cut back by 5 bases and J by 8 bases. In germline, CDR1 is SGHNT, CDR2 YENEEA. The CDR3 is CASSRDRSEAFF. CDR3 coding DNA: TGTGCCAGCAGCCGGGACAGGTCAGAAGCTTTCTTT.

The chain uses TRBV27 and TRBJ2-1; tentatively, D is TRBD1 (5 bases). V was trimmed by 6 bases and J by 5 bases, leaving 14 bases between them. The germline gives CDR1 MNHEY, CDR2 SMNVEV (reference sequence). CDR3 size: 14 residues. CDR3 amino acids: CASSSRKGNNEQFF. CDR3 coding DNA: TGTGCCAGCAGCAGCCGAAAGGGGAACAATGAGCAGTTCTTC.

This chain joins TRBV11-3 and TRBJ2-2; 8 bases are shared with TRBD2. Trimming removed 1 base from V and 0 bases from J; junction bases left unmatched: 4. Germline lookup yields CDR1 SGHNT and CDR2 YENEEA. The CDR3 has 17 residues. For the CDR3, the DNA is TGTGCCAGCAGCTTAGGGGAGCGGGGGCCGAACACCGGGGAGCTGTTTTTT. Its protein product is CASSLGERGPNTGELFF.

This CDR3 is CASRYVGTIQPQHF. The CDR3 bases are TGTGCCAGCAGGTACGTCGGGACAATTCAGCCCCAGCATTTT. This chain uses TRBV28 with TRBJ1-5, with D perhaps matching TRBD1 (6 bases). Deletions cut 6 bases from V and 6 bases from J, with 15 bases between. The CDR3 is 14 amino acids. Germline lookup yields CDR1 MDHEN and CDR2 SYDVKM. Complete variable domain (other parts from reference TRBV28 and TRBJ1-5): DVKVTQSSRYLVKRTGEKVFLECVQDMDHENMFWYRQDPGLGLRLIYFSYDVKMKEKGDIPEGYSVSREKKERFSLILESASTNQTSMYLCASRYVGTIQPQHFGDGTRLSIL.

V gene TRBV10-3 combines with J gene TRBJ1-6; D gene unclear. CDR3 length: 15 amino acids. Germline V gene data show CDR1 as ENHRY and CDR2 as SYGVKD. V was trimmed by 3 bases and J by 10 bases, leaving 16 bases between them. The DNA for the CDR3 is TGTGCCATCAGTGACCCCGGCGAGGGCCACTCACCCCTCCACTTT. Amino acid sequence: CAISDPGEGHSPLHF.

The V and J genes are TRBV19 and TRBJ1-1; D possibly corresponds to TRBD1 (6 bases). V lost 3 bases and J 0 bases, leaving 17 bases between the germline ends. The CDR3 length is 17 residues. The V gene's germline CDR1 is LNHDA and CDR2 SQIVND (reference sequence). The CDR3 protein is CASSMSWTVRMNTEAFF. The CDR3 bases are TGTGCCAGTAGTATGAGCTGGACAGTAAGGATGAACACTGAAGCTTTCTTT.

The chain couples TRBV6-5 to TRBJ1-3; the D gene is possibly TRBD1 (6 bases). CDR1 and CDR2 (germline): MNHEY, SVGAGI. The V and J ends lost 4 bases and 10 bases respectively, with 14 bases between them. This CDR3 has 13 amino acids. The CDR3 spells CASSSGTRMTIYF. CDR3 sequence (DNA): TGTGCCAGCAGTTCCGGGACAAGAATGACCATATATTTT.